One and the same sample provided the 30 T cell receptor beta chains below, sequenced in a study of Graves' ophthalmopathy and Graves' hyperthyroidism. RNA transcripts were the template, and TCR beta CDR3 regions were amplified from them. RT-PCR with HTBI primers came first, then second-round multiplex PCR. In TCRdb, the multiplex PCR reads were re-called with MiXCR into one record per CDR3 protein. The table shows about 620,000 distinct CDR3 sequences, with 22% occurring only once. The sample comprised peripheral blood. These receptors were taken from a woman aged 18-30 years with stable Graves' hyperthyroidism. Some clones in this sample may be carry-over from other donors' samples.

This clonotype occurred many times. This rearrangement joins TRBV28 to TRBJ2-5, with 11 bases fitting TRBD2. CDR1 MDHEN and CDR2 SYDVKM come from the germline V gene. The CDR3 is made up of 15 amino acids. The V segment lost 6 bases and the J segment 2 bases; nucleotides outside the gene matches: 5. This CDR3 reads CASRSTSGAQETQYF. CDR3 in DNA: TGTGCCAGCAGATCGACTAGCGGGGCTCAAGAGACCCAGTACTTC.

To note about this clonotype: A single base separates this from a much larger clone, so it may be a read error. CDR3 amino acids: CASSHSRGQPQHF. The CDR3 DNA is TGTGCCAGCAGCCACAGTCGGGGTCAGCCCCAGCATTTT. The rearrangement links TRBV5-6 to TRBJ1-5; D remains ambiguous. This CDR3 comprises 13 residues. CDR1 and CDR2 from the germline V gene are SGHDT and YYEEEE. V lost 4 bases and J lost 6, with 11 bases in between.

This clonotype came up many times. The rearrangement links TRBV6-5 to TRBJ2-7; 10 bases map to TRBD1. The CDR3 contains 17 residues. Germline V CDR1 and CDR2: MNHEY, SVGAGI. After removal of 7 bases from V and 1 base from J, the junction contained 13 bases not matched to a gene. CDR3 sequence (DNA): TGTGCCAGCACGTTTTTCCTACCGGGACAGGGGTCCTACGAGCAGTACTTC. Translated, it gives CASTFFLPGQGSYEQYF.

This chain links TRBV11-2 with TRBJ2-2; D ambiguous. With 4 bases removed from V and 2 bases from J, the gap between germline ends came to 8 bases. CDR3 length: 14 residues. Germline CDR1 reads SGHAT; CDR2 reads FQNNGV. The CDR3 sequence is CASSSRANTGELFF. The CDR3 nucleotides read TGTGCCAGCAGCTCCCGGGCTAACACCGGGGAGCTGTTTTTT.

Here the CDR3 DNA reads TGCAGTGCTAGTTCCGCAGGACAGGGGATTCAGACCCAGTACTTC. It translates to CSASSAGQGIQTQYF. The chain couples TRBV20-1 to TRBJ2-5, with 9 bases fitting TRBD1. The CDR3 contains 15 residues. Germline V CDR1 and CDR2: DFQATT, SNEGSKA (reference sequence). The V segment lost 3 bases and the J segment 6 bases; nucleotides outside the gene matches: 11.

This clonotype was found many times. The genes are TRBV20-1 and TRBJ1-5; TRBD1 matches 9 bases. Trimming removed 3 bases from V and 0 bases from J; junction bases left unmatched: 12. CDR1 and CDR2 (germline): DFQATT, SNEGSKA (reference sequence). CDR3 length: 18 amino acids. The CDR3 sequence is CSASPGTGRAYSNQPQHF. The CDR3 region has the DNA TGCAGTGCTAGCCCCGGGACAGGGAGGGCTTATAGCAATCAGCCCCAGCATTTT.

This clonotype was picked up many times. The V gene is TRBV12-3 or TRBV12-4, the J gene TRBJ1-2; possible D gene TRBD1, 6 bases. CDR3 length: 14 residues. Between the trimmed V and J ends, which lost 2 bases and 6 bases, there was a span of 13 bases. CDR3 protein: CASSLTGKVDGYTF. The CDR3 DNA follows: TGTGCCAGCAGTTTAACAGGGAAGGTAGATGGCTACACCTTC.

Regarding this clonotype: The CDR3 end shows no conserved phenylalanine or tryptophan, and so a read error is likely. The chain combines TRBV12-3 or TRBV12-4 with TRBJ1-1; 7 positions match TRBD1. The CDR3 length is 12 residues. Here the CDR3 reads CACSPRTGGAFV. The CDR3 nucleotides read TGTGCCTGCAGTCCGAGGACAGGCGGTGCTTTCGTT.

This clonotype was recorded many times. This sequence joins TRBV6-1 and TRBJ1-1; no reliable D call. Trimming removed 2 bases at V and 8 bases at J, with 15 bases between. The germline V gene has CDR1 MNHNS and CDR2 SASEGT. CDR3 length: 14 amino acids. This CDR3 reads CASSEQPVWMEAFF. The CDR3 DNA follows: TGTGCCAGCAGTGAACAGCCCGTATGGATGGAAGCTTTCTTT.

The chain couples TRBV20-1 to TRBJ1-1; 9 nucleotides line up with TRBD1. The CDR3 runs 13 residues. Per germline, CDR1 DFQATT and CDR2 SNEGSKA (reference sequence). V was pared by 8 bases and J by 0 bases, with 4 bases of the junction left unmatched. The CDR3 sequence is CSPGQGMNTEAFF. As DNA, the CDR3 is TGCAGTCCCGGACAGGGGATGAACACTGAAGCTTTCTTT.

This chain connects TRBV5-1 to TRBJ1-1; D not resolved. Germline V gene data show CDR1 as SGHRS and CDR2 as YFSETQ. Deletions cut 5 bases from V and 5 bases from J, with 16 bases between. This CDR3 has 14 residues. DNA of the CDR3: TGCGCCAGCAGAATGAAGGCACTGGGGACTGAAGCTTTCTTT. Protein sequence: CASRMKALGTEAFF.

This clonotype came up many times. This rearrangement joins TRBV19 to TRBJ2-7, with D perhaps matching TRBD1 or TRBD2 (5 bases each). Germline V gene data show CDR1 as LNHDA and CDR2 as SQIVND (reference sequence). V gave up 0 bases and J gave up 2 bases, with 11 bases separating them. This CDR3 is 15 amino acids long. CDR3 in amino acids: CASSIDGTVTYEQYF. The CDR3 bases are TGTGCCAGTAGTATAGATGGGACGGTAACCTACGAGCAGTACTTC.

The CDR3 region is CAAGYHPTF. CDR3 bases: TGTGCCGCCGGCTATCATCCCACCTTC. This rearrangement joins TRBV27 to TRBJ1-2; D call uncertain. The V and J ends lost 11 bases and 13 bases respectively, with 14 bases between them. The length of the CDR3 is 9 residues. Germline lookup yields CDR1 MNHEY and CDR2 SMNVEV (reference sequence).

This clonotype was counted a few times. The chain combines TRBV11-2 with TRBJ2-7, with D tentatively TRBD2 (5 bases). V lost 5 bases, J lost 0 bases, and 14 bases lay in between. Germline V gene data show CDR1 as SGHAT and CDR2 as FQNNGV. CDR3 size: 15 residues. DNA for the CDR3: TGTGCCAGCAGCCGAATCTCGGGGATCTCCTACGAGCAGTACTTC. Its protein is CASSRISGISYEQYF. Full variable domain (outside the CDR3, taken from reference TRBV11-2 and TRBJ2-7): EAGVAQSPRYKIIEKRQSVAFWCNPISGHATLYWYQQILGQGPKLLIQFQNNGVVDDSQLPKDRFSAERLKGVDSTLKIQPAKLEDSAVYLCASSRISGISYEQYFGPGTRLTVT.

This clonotype came up many times. The rearrangement joins TRBV6-2 or TRBV6-3 to TRBJ1-5; D gene uncertain. The CDR3 is 15 residues long. Germline V CDR1 and CDR2: MNHEY, SVGEGT. Deletions cut 2 bases from V and 1 base from J, with 9 bases between. The CDR3 reads CASSYRSPSNQPQHF. The CDR3 DNA is TGTGCCAGCAGTTACCGTTCCCCGAGCAATCAGCCCCAGCATTTT.

The chain combines TRBV30 with TRBJ1-1; D uncertain. Germline loops: CDR1 GTSNPN, CDR2 SVGIG (reference sequence). The CDR3 covers 11 residues. V gave up 2 bases and J gave up 7 bases, with 8 bases separating them. This chain's CDR3 is CAWSSLVEAFF. The DNA of the CDR3 is TGTGCCTGGAGTTCACTGGTTGAAGCTTTCTTT.

V and J are TRBV7-9 and TRBJ1-2; 9 bases agree with TRBD1. CDR1 and CDR2 from the germline V gene are SEHNR and FQNEAQ (reference sequence). The CDR3 runs 15 residues. Trimming removed 3 bases from V and 4 bases from J; junction bases left unmatched: 6. The CDR3 protein is CASSFRQGESYGYTF. CDR3 sequence (DNA): TGTGCCAGCAGCTTCAGACAGGGGGAGAGCTATGGCTACACCTTC.

The chain carries TRBV6-5 and TRBJ2-4; TRBD2 matches 9 bases. Looked up from germline, CDR1 is MNHEY and CDR2 is SVGAGI. J was trimmed by 0 bases and V by 4 bases; bases with no gene match: 13. This CDR3 has 19 residues. CDR3 residues: CASSSQRGALRIAKNIQYF. The CDR3 DNA reads as TGTGCCAGCAGTTCCCAGCGGGGGGCACTCCGAATAGCCAAAAACATTCAGTACTTC.

This clonotype was observed at least ten times. CDR3 region: CSVNRDPGTEAFF. The CDR3 region has the DNA TGCAGCGTCAACCGGGACCCGGGCACTGAAGCTTTCTTT. The chain uses TRBV29-1 and TRBJ1-1; perhaps TRBD1 as D (5 bases). This CDR3 region has 13 residues. V gave up 6 bases and J gave up 4 bases, with 15 bases separating them. Germline assignment: CDR1 SQVTM and CDR2 ANQGSEA.

The sample holds a few counts of this clonotype. The CDR3 DNA reads TGTGCCAGTAGTATCAGGTCCTCGCTCATTTACACTGAAGCTTTCTTT. Amino acid sequence: CASSIRSSLIYTEAFF. The chain combines TRBV19 with TRBJ1-1; no clear D gene. The germline gives CDR1 LNHDA, CDR2 SQIVND (reference sequence). This CDR3 comprises 16 residues. Trimming took off 3 bases at V and 3 bases at J, with 17 bases between the two ends.

The sample holds one count of this clonotype. A much more abundant neighbour one base away suggests this may be a read error. The chain links TRBV11-2 to TRBJ1-1, with D possibly being TRBD1 (6 bases). This CDR3 comprises 15 residues. CDR1 and CDR2 from the germline V gene are SGHAT and FQNNGV. V shed 7 bases and J shed 0 bases, with 15 bases lying between them. The CDR3 sequence: CASISKQGLNTEAFF. For the CDR3, the DNA is TGTGCCAGCATCTCGAAACAGGGACTGAACACTGAAGCTTTCTTT.

This clonotype has ten or more counts. The chain uses TRBV27 and TRBJ1-5, with D unresolved. From germline, CDR1 is MNHEY and CDR2 SMNVEV (reference sequence). V was cut by 3 bases and J by 0 bases, with 12 bases left in between. This CDR3 comprises 16 residues. The CDR3 loop reads CASSFLSPNSNQPQHF. CDR3 DNA sequence: TGTGCCAGCAGTTTCCTGAGTCCGAATAGCAATCAGCCCCAGCATTTT.

This clonotype was counted many times. V gene TRBV6-5 combines with J gene TRBJ2-7, with 8 bases aligning to TRBD2. The CDR3 has 16 amino acids. V trimming: 0 bases; J trimming: 3 bases; junction bases outside the gene matches: 7. CDR1 and CDR2 (germline): MNHEY, SVGAGI. The CDR3 bases are TGTGCCAGCAGTTACTCGAGTACTAGCGGATACTACGAGCAGTACTTC. Its translation is CASSYSSTSGYYEQYF.

This clonotype appeared a few times. The V and J genes are TRBV19 and TRBJ1-5; D unresolved. The CDR3 is 14 amino acids. Germline CDR1 is LNHDA and CDR2 is SQIVND (reference sequence). Trimming removed 2 bases from V and 1 base from J, with 6 bases in between. CDR3 in DNA: TGTGCCAGTAGTATACGATTGAGCAATCAGCCCCAGCATTTT. It specifies CASSIRLSNQPQHF.

This chain joins TRBV12-3 or TRBV12-4 and TRBJ1-3; D is unclear. This CDR3 is 16 amino acids long. V gave up 5 bases and J gave up 0 bases, with 14 bases separating them. CDR3 nucleotides: TGTGCCAGCAGTCCGCTAAGACTCAACTCTGGAAACACCATATATTTT. Amino acids: CASSPLRLNSGNTIYF.

The chain is built from TRBV12-3 or TRBV12-4 and TRBJ1-5; 7 nucleotides agree with TRBD1. V lost 5 bases to trimming and J lost 1 base; unmatched junction nucleotides: 8. There are 16 residues in the CDR3. CDR3: CASSQLQGSSNQPQHF. As DNA, the CDR3 is TGTGCCAGCAGTCAACTACAGGGGTCAAGCAATCAGCCCCAGCATTTT.

This clonotype was picked up a small number of times. The rearrangement joins TRBV7-8 to TRBJ2-5, with 9 bases identical to TRBD2. The V gene end was trimmed by 3 bases and the J gene end by 5 bases; junction bases not matched to a gene: 10. The CDR3 sequence is 16 residues long. Germline-derived CDR1 and CDR2 are SGHVS and FQNEAQ. The CDR3 DNA reads as TGTGCCAGCAGCTTCCCTCGTCCTAGCGGGATGGAGACCCAGTACTTC. Translation: CASSFPRPSGMETQYF.

There are many counts of this clonotype. V and J are TRBV7-9 and TRBJ1-2; D is possibly TRBD1 (6 bases). Trimming pared 3 bases from V and 7 bases from J, leaving 6 bases between. Germline CDR1 is SEHNR and CDR2 is FQNEAQ (reference sequence). This CDR3 is 11 amino acids long. CDR3 sequence: CASSFRGGYTF. The CDR3 nucleotides read TGTGCCAGCAGCTTCAGGGGTGGCTACACCTTC. Full variable domain (missing parts from reference TRBV7-9 and TRBJ1-2): DTGVSQNPRHKITKRGQNVTFRCDPISEHNRLYWYRQTLGQGPEFLTYFQNEAQLEKSRLLSDRFSAERPKGSFSTLEIQRTEQGDSAMYLCASSFRGGYTFGSGTRLTVV.

This chain connects TRBV12-5 to TRBJ2-7, with 7 bases matching TRBD1. J gave up 3 bases and V 6 bases, and 5 bases lay outside the gene matches. Germline V gives CDR1 LGHNT, CDR2 FRNRAP. The CDR3 length is 13 residues. The CDR3 here is CASGLGQSYEQYF. The CDR3 DNA follows: TGTGCTAGTGGACTGGGACAGAGCTACGAGCAGTACTTC.

This clonotype has at least ten counts. V and J are TRBV6-1 and TRBJ1-1, with D possibly TRBD1 on 5 matching bases. CDR3 length: 14 residues. In germline, CDR1 is MNHNS, CDR2 SASEGT. V lost 7 bases and J lost 2, with 14 bases in between. The CDR3 sequence is CASTPGGDNTEAFF. The CDR3, as DNA: TGTGCCAGCACCCCGGGGGGGGATAACACTGAAGCTTTCTTT.